This T cell receptor (beta chain) comes out of a study of blood T cells in healthy people across ages. Together with a sample-barcoded 5' primer, a J-beta primer mix was included in a second PCR lasting roughly 6 to 12 cycles. A 12-random-nucleotide template-switch adaptor tagged each cDNA molecule. TCRdb used MiXCR to reprocess the 5' RACE reads, holding one entry per CDR3 protein. The table records fewer than 800,000 distinct CDR3 sequences, roughly 21% of them present only once. This clonotype was seen a handful of times. Losses at the gene ends were 5 bases for V and 0 bases for J; bases not matched to a gene: 3. The CDR3 runs 14 residues. CDR1 and CDR2 from the germline V gene are MNHEY and SVGAGI.

The receptor's source is a man between 65 and 80 years old in good health. The chain joins TRBV6-5 to TRBJ1-1; 7 bases fit TRBD1. The material sequenced was blood. The CDR3 sequence: CASSGRGVNTEAFF. The CDR3 DNA reads TGTGCCAGCAGTGGCAGGGGGGTGAACACTGAAGCTTTCTTT.